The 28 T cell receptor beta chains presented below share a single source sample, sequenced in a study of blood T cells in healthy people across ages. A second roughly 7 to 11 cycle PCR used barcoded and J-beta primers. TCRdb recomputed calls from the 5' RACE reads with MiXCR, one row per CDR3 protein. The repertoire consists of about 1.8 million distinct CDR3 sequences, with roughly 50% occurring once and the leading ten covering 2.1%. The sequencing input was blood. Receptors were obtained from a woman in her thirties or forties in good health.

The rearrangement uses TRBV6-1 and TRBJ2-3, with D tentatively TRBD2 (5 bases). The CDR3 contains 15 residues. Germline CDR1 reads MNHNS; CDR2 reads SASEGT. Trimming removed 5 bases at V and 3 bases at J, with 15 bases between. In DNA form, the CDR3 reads TGTGCCAGCAGTCTTCAGCGGCACCCAACAGATACGCAGTATTTT. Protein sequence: CASSLQRHPTDTQYF.

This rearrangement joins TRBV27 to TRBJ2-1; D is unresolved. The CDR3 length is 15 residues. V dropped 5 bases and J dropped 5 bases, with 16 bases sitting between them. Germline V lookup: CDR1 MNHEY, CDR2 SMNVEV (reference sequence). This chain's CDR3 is CASSTRALRHNEQFF. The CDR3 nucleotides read TGTGCCAGCAGTACCCGGGCCCTCAGGCACAATGAGCAGTTCTTC.

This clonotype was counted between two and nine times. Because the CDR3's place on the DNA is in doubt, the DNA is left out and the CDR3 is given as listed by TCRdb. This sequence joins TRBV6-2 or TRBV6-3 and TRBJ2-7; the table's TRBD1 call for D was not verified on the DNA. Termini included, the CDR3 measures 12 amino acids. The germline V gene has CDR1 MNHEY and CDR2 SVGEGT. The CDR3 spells CASSWGQGASYF.

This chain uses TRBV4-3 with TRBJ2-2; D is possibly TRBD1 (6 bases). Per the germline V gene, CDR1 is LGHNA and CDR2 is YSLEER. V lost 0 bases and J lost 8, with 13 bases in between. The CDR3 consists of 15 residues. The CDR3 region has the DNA TGCGCCAGCAGCCAAGATGGCAGGGGAGAGGGGGAGCTGTTTTTT. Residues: CASSQDGRGEGELFF.

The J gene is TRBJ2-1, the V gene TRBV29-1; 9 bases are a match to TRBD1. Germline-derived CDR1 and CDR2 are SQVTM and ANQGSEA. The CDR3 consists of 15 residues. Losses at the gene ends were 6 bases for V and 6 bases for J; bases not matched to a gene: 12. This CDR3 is CSVGQGTSRGNEQFF. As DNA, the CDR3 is TGCAGCGTGGGACAGGGCACTTCGAGAGGCAATGAGCAGTTCTTC.

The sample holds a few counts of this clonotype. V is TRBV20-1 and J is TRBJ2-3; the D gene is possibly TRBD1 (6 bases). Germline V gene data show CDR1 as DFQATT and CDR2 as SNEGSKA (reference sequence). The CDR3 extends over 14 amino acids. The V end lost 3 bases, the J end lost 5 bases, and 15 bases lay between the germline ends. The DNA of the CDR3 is TGCAGTGCTAGCCCCCTCCCAGGGGAAGATACGCAGTATTTT. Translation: CSASPLPGEDTQYF.

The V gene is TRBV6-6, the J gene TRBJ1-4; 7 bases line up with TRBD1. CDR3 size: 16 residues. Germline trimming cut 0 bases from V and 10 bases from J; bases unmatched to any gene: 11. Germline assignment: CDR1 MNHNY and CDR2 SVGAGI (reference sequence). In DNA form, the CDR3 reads TGTGCCAGCAGTTACTCGGCCGCAGGGGGTCCGGGAAAACTGTTTTTT. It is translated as CASSYSAAGGPGKLFF.

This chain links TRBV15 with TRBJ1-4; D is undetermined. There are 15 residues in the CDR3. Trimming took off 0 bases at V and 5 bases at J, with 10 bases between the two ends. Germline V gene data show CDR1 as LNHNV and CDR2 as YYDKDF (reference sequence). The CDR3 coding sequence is TGTGCCACCAGCAGAGATTTGTCCGTAAATGAAAAACTGTTTTTT. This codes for CATSRDLSVNEKLFF.

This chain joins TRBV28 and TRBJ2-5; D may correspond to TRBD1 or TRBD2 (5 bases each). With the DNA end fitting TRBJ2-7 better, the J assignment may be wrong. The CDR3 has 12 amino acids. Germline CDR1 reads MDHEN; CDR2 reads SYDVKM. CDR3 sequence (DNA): TGTGCCAGCAGTTACCCAGGGAGCGAGCAGTACTTC. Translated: CASSYPGSEQYF.

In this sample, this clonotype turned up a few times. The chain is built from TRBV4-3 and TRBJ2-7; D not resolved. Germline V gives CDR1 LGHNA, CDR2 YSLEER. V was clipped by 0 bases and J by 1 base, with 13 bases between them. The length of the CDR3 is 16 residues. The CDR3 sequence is CASSQDNLVTSYEQYF. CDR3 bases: TGCGCCAGCAGCCAAGATAACCTAGTCACGTCCTACGAGCAGTACTTC.

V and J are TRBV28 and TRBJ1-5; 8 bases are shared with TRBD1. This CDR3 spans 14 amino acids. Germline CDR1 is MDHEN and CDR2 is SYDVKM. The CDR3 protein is CATDRGLGNQPQHF. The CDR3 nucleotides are TGTGCTACAGACAGGGGTTTGGGCAATCAGCCCCAGCATTTT.

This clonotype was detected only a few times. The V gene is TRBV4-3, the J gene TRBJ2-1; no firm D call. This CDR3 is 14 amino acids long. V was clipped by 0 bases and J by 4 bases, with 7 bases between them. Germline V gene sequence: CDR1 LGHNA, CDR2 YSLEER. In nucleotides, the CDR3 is TGCGCCAGCAGCCAAGATCAGGATTACAATGAGCAGTTCTTC. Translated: CASSQDQDYNEQFF.

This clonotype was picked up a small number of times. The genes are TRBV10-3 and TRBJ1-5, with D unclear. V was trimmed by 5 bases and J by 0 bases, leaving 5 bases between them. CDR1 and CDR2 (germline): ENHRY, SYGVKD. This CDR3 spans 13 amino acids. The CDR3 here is CAISSLSNQPQHF. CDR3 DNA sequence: TGTGCCATCAGTAGTCTTAGCAATCAGCCCCAGCATTTT.

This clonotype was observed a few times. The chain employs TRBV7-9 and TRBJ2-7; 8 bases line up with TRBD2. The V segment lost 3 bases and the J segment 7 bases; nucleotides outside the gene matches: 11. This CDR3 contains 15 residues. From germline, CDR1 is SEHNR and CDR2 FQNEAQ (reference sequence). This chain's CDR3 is CASSLSGTSVNEQYF. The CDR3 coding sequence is TGTGCCAGCAGCTTGAGTGGGACTAGTGTCAATGAGCAGTACTTC. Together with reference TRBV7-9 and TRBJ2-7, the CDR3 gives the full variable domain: DTGVSQNPRHKITKRGQNVTFRCDPISEHNRLYWYRQTLGQGPEFLTYFQNEAQLEKSRLLSDRFSAERPKGSFSTLEIQRTEQGDSAMYLCASSLSGTSVNEQYFGPGTRLTVT.

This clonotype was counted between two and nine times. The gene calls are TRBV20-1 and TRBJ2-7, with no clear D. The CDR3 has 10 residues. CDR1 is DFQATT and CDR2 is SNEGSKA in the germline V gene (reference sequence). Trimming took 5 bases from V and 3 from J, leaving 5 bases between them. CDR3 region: CSAHVYEQYF. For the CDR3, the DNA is TGCAGTGCTCATGTCTACGAGCAGTACTTC.

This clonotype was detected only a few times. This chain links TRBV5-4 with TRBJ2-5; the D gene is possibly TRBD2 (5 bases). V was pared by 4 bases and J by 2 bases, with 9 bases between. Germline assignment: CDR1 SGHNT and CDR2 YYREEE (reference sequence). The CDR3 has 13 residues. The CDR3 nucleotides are TGTGCCAGCAGCACGGACTGGCAAGAGACCCAGTACTTC. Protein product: CASSTDWQETQYF.

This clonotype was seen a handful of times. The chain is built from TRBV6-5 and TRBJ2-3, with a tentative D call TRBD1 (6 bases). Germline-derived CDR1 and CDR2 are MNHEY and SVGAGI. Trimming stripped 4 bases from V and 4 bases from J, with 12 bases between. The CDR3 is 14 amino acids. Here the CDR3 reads CASSSYRVADTQYF. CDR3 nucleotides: TGTGCCAGCAGTTCTTACAGGGTTGCAGATACGCAGTATTTT.

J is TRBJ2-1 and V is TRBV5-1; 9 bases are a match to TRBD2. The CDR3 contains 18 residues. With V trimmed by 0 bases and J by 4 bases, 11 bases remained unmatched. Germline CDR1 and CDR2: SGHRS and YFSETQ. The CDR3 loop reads CASSLEGSGGPRYNEQFF. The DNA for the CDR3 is TGCGCCAGCAGCTTGGAAGGTAGCGGGGGCCCCCGATACAATGAGCAGTTCTTC.

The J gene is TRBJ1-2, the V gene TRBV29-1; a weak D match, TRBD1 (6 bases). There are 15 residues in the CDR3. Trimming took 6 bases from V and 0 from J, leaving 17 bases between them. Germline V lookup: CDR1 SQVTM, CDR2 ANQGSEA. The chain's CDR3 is CSVPLRDTSNYGYTF. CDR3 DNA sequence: TGCAGCGTCCCCCTTCGGGACACTTCTAACTATGGCTACACCTTC.

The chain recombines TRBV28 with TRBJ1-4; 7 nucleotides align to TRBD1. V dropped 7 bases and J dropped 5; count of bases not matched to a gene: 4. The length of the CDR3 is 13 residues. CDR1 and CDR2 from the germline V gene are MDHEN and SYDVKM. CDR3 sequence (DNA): TGTGCCAGCACTACAGGGGTAAATGAAAAACTGTTTTTT. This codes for CASTTGVNEKLFF.

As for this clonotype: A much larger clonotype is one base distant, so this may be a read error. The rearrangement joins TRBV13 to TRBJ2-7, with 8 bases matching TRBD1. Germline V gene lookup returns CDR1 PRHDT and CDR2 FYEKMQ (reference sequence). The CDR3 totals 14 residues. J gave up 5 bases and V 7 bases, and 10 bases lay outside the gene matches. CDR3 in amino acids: CASNPGQGIHEQYF. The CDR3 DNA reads TGTGCCAGCAACCCTGGACAGGGTATCCACGAGCAGTACTTC.

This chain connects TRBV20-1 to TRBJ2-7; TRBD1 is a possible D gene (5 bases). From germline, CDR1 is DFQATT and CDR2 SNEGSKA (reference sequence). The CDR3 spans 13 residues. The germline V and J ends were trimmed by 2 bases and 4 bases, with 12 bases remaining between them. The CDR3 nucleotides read TGCAGTGCTAGAACGACAGCGAGTTACGAGCAGTACTTC. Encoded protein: CSARTTASYEQYF.

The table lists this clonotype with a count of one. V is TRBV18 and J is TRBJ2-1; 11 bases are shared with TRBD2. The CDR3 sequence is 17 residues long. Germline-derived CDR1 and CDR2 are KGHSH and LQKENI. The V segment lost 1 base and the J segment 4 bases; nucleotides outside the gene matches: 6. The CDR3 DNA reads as TGTGCCAGCTCACCACGATCTAGCGGGGGGATTTACAATGAGCAGTTCTTC. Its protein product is CASSPRSSGGIYNEQFF.

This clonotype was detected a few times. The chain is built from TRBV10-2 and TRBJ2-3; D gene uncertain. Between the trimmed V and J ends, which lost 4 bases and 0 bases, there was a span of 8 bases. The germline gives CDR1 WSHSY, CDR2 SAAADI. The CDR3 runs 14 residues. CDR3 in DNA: TGCGCCAGCAGTGGGGCGGACAGCACAGATACGCAGTATTTT. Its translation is CASSGADSTDTQYF.

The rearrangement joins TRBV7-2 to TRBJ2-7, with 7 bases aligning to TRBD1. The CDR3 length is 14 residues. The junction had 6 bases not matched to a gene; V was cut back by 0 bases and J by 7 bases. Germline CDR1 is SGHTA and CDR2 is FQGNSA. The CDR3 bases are TGTGCCAGCAGCTTAGCAGGGGGCTCCAGGGAGCAGTACTTC. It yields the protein CASSLAGGSREQYF.

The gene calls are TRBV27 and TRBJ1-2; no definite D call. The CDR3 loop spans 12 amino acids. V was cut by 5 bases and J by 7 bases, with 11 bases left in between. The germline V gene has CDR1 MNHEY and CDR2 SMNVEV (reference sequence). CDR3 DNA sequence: TGTGCCAGCAGTAAGGTCGGGCGTGGCTACACCTTC. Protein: CASSKVGRGYTF.

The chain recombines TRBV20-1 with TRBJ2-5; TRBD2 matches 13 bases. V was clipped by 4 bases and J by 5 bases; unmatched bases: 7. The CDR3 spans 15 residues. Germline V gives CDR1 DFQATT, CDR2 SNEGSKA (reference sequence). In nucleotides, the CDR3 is TGCAGTGCTACCGGGACTAGCGGGGTATGGGAGACCCAGTACTTC. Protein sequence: CSATGTSGVWETQYF.

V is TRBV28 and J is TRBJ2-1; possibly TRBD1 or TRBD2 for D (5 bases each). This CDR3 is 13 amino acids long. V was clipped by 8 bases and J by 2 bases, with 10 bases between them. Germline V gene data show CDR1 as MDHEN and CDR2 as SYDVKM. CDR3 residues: CASRDQTYNEQFF. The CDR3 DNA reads TGTGCCAGCCGGGACCAGACCTACAATGAGCAGTTCTTC. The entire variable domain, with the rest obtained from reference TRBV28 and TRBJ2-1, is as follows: DVKVTQSSRYLVKRTGEKVFLECVQDMDHENMFWYRQDPGLGLRLIYFSYDVKMKEKGDIPEGYSVSREKKERFSLILESASTNQTSMYLCASRDQTYNEQFFGPGTRLTVL.